The present T cell receptor beta chain was sequenced within a study of CD8 T cells in ankylosing spondylitis. TCRdb processed the 5' RACE reads anew with MiXCR; each CDR3 protein has one entry. The profile shows 150,000 to 200,000 distinct CDR3 sequences, under 15% of them singletons. This clonotype occurred a few times. The antigen is not known. Study outcomes and limitations: A subset of motif variants has previously been described in the synovial fluid and blood of reactive arthritis. According to the report, clones linked to the disease were significantly enriched in matched synovial fluid samples taken from ankylosing spondylitis patients.

Germline V gives CDR1 SGHVS, CDR2 FNYEAQ. This CDR3 contains 15 residues. Trimming pared 7 bases from V and 0 bases from J, leaving 14 bases between. Material for sequencing was blood, either unsorted or a sorted T cell fraction (not recorded which). The clonotype comes from a female donor with ankylosing spondylitis or in good health (not recorded which). The chain links TRBV7-6 to TRBJ2-3; D unclear. The CDR3 here is CASTLRASSTDTQYF. Here the CDR3 DNA reads TGTGCCAGCACCCTCCGGGCCTCTAGCACAGATACGCAGTATTTT.